This T cell receptor (beta chain) was captured in a study of early T cells in non-severe SARS-CoV-2 infection listed by TCRdb under 2021. Broadly, across the study: Bulk RNA from unsorted whole blood was used for TCR sequencing, so alpha and beta chains could not be paired.

A case-control design nested within a healthcare worker cohort in London, UK, was used, with weekly nasopharyngeal swab PCR tests and blood sampling performed. Healthcare workers were recruited during the week of the UK lockdown, between 23 and 31 March 2020, and followed weekly for up to roughly 15 weeks. Library method: 5' RACE. TCRdb records NextSeq 500 as the sequencer. The TCR library protocol attached unique molecular identifiers to individual cDNA molecules to correct for sequencing error and PCR bias. Sequencing covered both TCR alpha and beta chains, and within each sample the abundances of alpha and beta sequences were tightly co-correlated. The authors processed their data as follows. Decombinator V4 was used to perform V gene, J gene and CDR3 annotation of TCR sequences. TCRs were defined as expanded if a significant change between any two time points was detected under a Poisson model with p below 0.0001. Abundances of TCRs were expressed as counts per million after normalisation to the total number of TCRs sequenced in each sample. MAIT TCRs were defined by TRAV1-2 paired with TRAJ12, TRAJ20 or TRAJ33, and iNKT TCRs by TRAV10 paired with TRAJ18. VDJdb, accessed 1 November 2021, was searched for CMV, EBV and SARS-CoV-2 annotated TCRs, excluding TCRs annotated for multiple antigens. TCRdb's own reprocessing of the public reads used fastp at Q25 and MiXCR and kept productive beta chains. Every CDR3 protein is listed once, alongside the most common genes and DNA of its rows. None of the V and J calls come from the authors' own analysis; TCRdb made them. Counted in this sample were about 49,000 distinct CDR3 sequences; around 11% of them appeared once. The ten largest clonotypes hold about 9.7% of the sample.

The CDR3 sequence holds 14 residues, the cysteine and phenylalanine included. Here the CDR3 DNA is all that survives: 42 bases in frame from base 1. Trimming costs V 3 bases and J 6 bases, and their ends lie 12 bases apart. CDR1 and CDR2, per the germline V gene (reference sequence), are LGHDT and YNNKEL. This clonotype was recorded at least ten times. Its recognized antigen is unknown. One base away there is no much larger clone; base qualities are not given. What the research found in general, with its limitations: VDJdb matching was skewed toward anti-spike CD8 responses and likely underestimated virus-specific expansions by missing private and CD4 specificities.

The sequence is built from TRBV3-1 and TRBJ2-1; the D segment could be TRBD2, given 6 matching bases. The sequencing sample was made of whole blood. The receptor was isolated from an adult who was a healthcare worker with PCR-confirmed SARS-CoV-2 infection or an uninfected control (not recorded which). The CDR3 region reads CASSQPRRANEQFF. In nucleotide form, the sequence is TGTGCCAGCAGCCAGCCCAGGAGGGCCAATGAGCAGTTCTTC.